The sequence of this T cell receptor (beta chain) was determined in a study of cytomegalovirus exposure and HLA in healthy donors. Whole-study results and caveats: Equally common other TCR beta chains were less clonally expanded than HLA-associated ones, a later analysis found. Associated with cytomegalovirus, according to the listing, were 164 TCR beta chains. The later analysis indicated that the majority of CMV-associated TCR beta chains appeared HLA-restricted.

This PCR relied on a set of 60 Vbeta primers and 13 Jbeta primers. The repertoire was sequenced with immunoSEQ multiplex PCR; TCRdb's copy has only in-frame clones and lacks some. The repertoire holds 53,000 or so clones, 65% to 75% seen once, with 6.8% in the top ten. This clone was seen only a few times. The target antigen is unknown. Other DNA sequences in this specimen translate into the identical CDR3. Regarding donors, all were healthy bone marrow donors. The material sequenced was PBMCs. The sequence derives from a man aged 25-40 years in good health and CMV-seropositive.

CDR3 sequence: CASSRLAGGPLNEQFF. The CDR3 DNA reads TGTGCCAGCAGCCGCCTAGCGGGGGGACCCCTAAATGAGCAGTTCTTC. The chain has TRBV7-3 and TRBJ2-1; 11 bases agree with TRBD2. CDR3 size: 16 residues. Per the germline V gene, CDR1 is SGHTA and CDR2 is FQGTGA. V lost 5 bases, J lost 7 bases, and 10 bases stayed unmatched.